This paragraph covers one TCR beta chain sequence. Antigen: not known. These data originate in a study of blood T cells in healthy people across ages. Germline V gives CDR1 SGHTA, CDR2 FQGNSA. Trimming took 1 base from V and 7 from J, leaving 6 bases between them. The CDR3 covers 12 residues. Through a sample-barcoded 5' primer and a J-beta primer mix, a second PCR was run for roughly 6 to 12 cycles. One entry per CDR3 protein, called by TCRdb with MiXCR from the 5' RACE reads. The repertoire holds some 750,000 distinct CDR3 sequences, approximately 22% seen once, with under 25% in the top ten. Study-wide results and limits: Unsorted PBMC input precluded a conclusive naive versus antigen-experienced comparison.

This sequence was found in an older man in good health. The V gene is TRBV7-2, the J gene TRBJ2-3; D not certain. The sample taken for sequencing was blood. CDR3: CASSLGRYTQYF. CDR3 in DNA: TGTGCCAGCAGCTTAGGCAGGTATACGCAGTATTTT.